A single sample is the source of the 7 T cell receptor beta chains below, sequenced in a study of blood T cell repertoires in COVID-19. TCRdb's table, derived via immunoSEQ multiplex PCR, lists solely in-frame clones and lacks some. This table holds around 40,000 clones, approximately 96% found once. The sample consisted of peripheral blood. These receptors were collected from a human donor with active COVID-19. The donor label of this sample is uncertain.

The CDR3 DNA reads as TGTGCCAGCTCACCTAGCGGGCTCAACGGCTACGAGCAGTACTTC. Translation: CASSPSGLNGYEQYF. The chain combines TRBV18 with TRBJ2-7; 7 nucleotides agree with TRBD2. V lost 3 bases and J lost 3; bases outside the gene matches: 8. Germline V gene data show CDR1 as KGHSH and CDR2 as LQKENI. This CDR3 is 15 amino acids long.

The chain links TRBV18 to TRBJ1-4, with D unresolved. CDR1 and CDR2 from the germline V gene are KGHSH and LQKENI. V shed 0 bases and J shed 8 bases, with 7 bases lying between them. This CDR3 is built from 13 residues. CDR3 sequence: CASSPPGREKLFF. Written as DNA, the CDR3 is TGTGCCAGCTCACCACCAGGGAGGGAAAAACTGTTTTTT.

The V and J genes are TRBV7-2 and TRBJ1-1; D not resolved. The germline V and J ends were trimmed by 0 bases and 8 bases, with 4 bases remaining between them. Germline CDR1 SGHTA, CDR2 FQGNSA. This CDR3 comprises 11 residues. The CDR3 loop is CASSLAAEAFF. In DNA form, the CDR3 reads TGTGCCAGCAGCTTAGCGGCAGAAGCTTTCTTT.

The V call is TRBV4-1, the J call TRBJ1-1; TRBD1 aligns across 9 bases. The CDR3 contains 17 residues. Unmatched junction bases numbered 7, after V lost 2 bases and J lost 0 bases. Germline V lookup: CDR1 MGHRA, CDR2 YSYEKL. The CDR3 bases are TGCGCCAGCAGCCAATTTGGGACAGGGCCATTGAACACTGAAGCTTTCTTT. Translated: CASSQFGTGPLNTEAFF.

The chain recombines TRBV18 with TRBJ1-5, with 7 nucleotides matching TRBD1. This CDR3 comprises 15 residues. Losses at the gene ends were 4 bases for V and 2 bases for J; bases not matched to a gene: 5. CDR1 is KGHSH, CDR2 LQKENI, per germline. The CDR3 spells CASSLGQDGNQPQHF. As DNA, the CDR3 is TGTGCCAGCTCACTCGGACAGGACGGCAATCAGCCCCAGCATTTT.

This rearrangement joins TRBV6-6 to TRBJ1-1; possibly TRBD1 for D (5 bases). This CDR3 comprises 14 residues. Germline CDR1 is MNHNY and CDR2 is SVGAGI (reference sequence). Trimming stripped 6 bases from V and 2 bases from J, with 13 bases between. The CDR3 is CASRRPDTNTEAFF. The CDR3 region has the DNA TGTGCCAGCAGACGACCGGACACCAACACTGAAGCTTTCTTT.

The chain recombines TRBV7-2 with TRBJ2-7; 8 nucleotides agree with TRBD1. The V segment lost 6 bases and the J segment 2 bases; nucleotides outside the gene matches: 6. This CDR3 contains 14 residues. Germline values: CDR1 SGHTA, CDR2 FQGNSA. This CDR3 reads CASSFGQGPYEQYF. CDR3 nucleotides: TGTGCCAGCAGTTTTGGACAGGGCCCCTACGAGCAGTACTTC.